The 7 T cell receptor beta chains presented below share a single source sample, sequenced in a study of blood T cell repertoires in COVID-19. The data were produced by immunoSEQ multiplex PCR, yet TCRdb's version contains in-frame clones alone and is incomplete. The sample shows roughly 120,000 clones, about 80% of them seen only once. Input material: peripheral blood. Receptor source: a man between 65 and 80 years old with acute or convalescent COVID-19.

The chain employs TRBV7-6 and TRBJ2-2; 8 nucleotides match TRBD2. The junction had 5 bases not matched to a gene; V was cut back by 3 bases and J by 5 bases. This CDR3 has 15 residues. Germline-derived CDR1 and CDR2 are SGHVS and FNYEAQ. This chain's CDR3 is CASSLGGRYTGELFF. CDR3 DNA sequence: TGTGCCAGCAGCTTGGGCGGGAGGTATACCGGGGAGCTGTTTTTT.

The chain joins TRBV29-1 to TRBJ2-1; 12 nucleotides line up with TRBD2. V was clipped by 4 bases and J by 8 bases; unmatched bases: 0. The V gene's germline CDR1 is SQVTM and CDR2 ANQGSEA. The CDR3 is made up of 12 amino acids. The CDR3 reads CSVGLAGDEQFF. Written as DNA, the CDR3 is TGCAGCGTTGGACTAGCGGGAGATGAGCAGTTCTTC.

By frequency in the sample, this clone is medium-sized. The chain uses TRBV9 and TRBJ1-3, with D uncertain. The CDR3 runs to 14 residues. V was cut by 0 bases and J by 0 bases, with 4 bases left in between. From germline, CDR1 is SGDLS and CDR2 YYNGEE. CDR3 amino acids: CASSVGVSGNTIYF. The CDR3 bases are TGTGCCAGCAGCGTAGGAGTCTCTGGAAACACCATATATTTT. The complete variable domain, with remaining parts taken from reference TRBV9 and TRBJ1-3, reads DSGVTQTPKHLITATGQRVTLRCSPRSGDLSVYWYQQSLDQGLQFLIQYYNGEERAKGNILERFSAQQFPDLHSELNLSSLELGDSALYFCASSVGVSGNTIYFGEGSWLTVV.

This clone was observed once. The chain has TRBV24-1 and TRBJ2-3; maybe TRBD1 (6 bases). The CDR3 contains 13 residues. CDR1 is KGHDR and CDR2 is SFDVKD in the germline V gene. V lost 10 bases to trimming and J lost 6 bases, with 16 bases between them. Written as DNA, the CDR3 is TGTGCCACTGGGGGAAAGCAGGGGGATACGCAGTATTTT. Amino acid sequence: CATGGKQGDTQYF.

The V gene is TRBV19, the J gene TRBJ1-2, with 12 bases aligning to TRBD1. With 7 bases clipped from V and 8 bases from J, the junction kept 8 bases outside the gene matches. This CDR3 comprises 14 residues. CDR1 is LNHDA and CDR2 is SQIVND in the germline V gene (reference sequence). The CDR3 region has the DNA TGTGCCAGTAAACCGGGACAGGGGGCCGAAGGCTACACCTTC. Protein sequence: CASKPGQGAEGYTF.

This clone was detected a few times. The chain's CDR3 is CATQDSQSSGNTIYF. CDR3 coding DNA: TGTGCCACCCAGGACAGCCAGAGCTCTGGAAACACCATATATTTT. V gene TRBV19 combines with J gene TRBJ1-3, with D perhaps TRBD1 (6 bases). CDR1 is LNHDA and CDR2 is SQIVND in the germline V gene (reference sequence). This CDR3 has 15 amino acids. Trimming took off 10 bases at V and 0 bases at J, with 16 bases between the two ends.

The rearrangement links TRBV7-2 to TRBJ1-4, with 7 bases fitting TRBD1. The CDR3 is made up of 14 amino acids. J gave up 5 bases and V 5 bases, and 5 bases lay outside the gene matches. Germline CDR1 is SGHTA and CDR2 is FQGNSA. The CDR3 protein is CASSQQGLNEKLFF. The CDR3 DNA reads as TGTGCCAGCAGCCAACAGGGGCTAAATGAAAAACTGTTTTTT.